This entry lists 6 T cell receptor beta chains sequenced from one sample in a study of T cell clonality in common variable immunodeficiency. TCRdb's table, derived via immunoSEQ multiplex PCR, lists solely in-frame clones and lacks some. The sample includes over 35,000 clones, none of them occurring once. The sequenced sample consisted of peripheral blood mononuclear cells. These receptors all stem from a person aged 18 to 69 in good health.

Ten or more counts support this clone. The read ends 3 residues early relative to the CDR3; the germline J gene fills the gap. V and J are TRBV20-1 and TRBJ2-1; maybe TRBD2 (6 bases). The CDR3 has 13 amino acids. Germline-derived CDR1 and CDR2 are DFQATT and SNEGSKA (reference sequence). V was trimmed by 6 bases and J by 6 bases, leaving 15 bases between them. The CDR3 reads CSAPALGGNEQFF. The sequenced part of the CDR3 DNA is TGCAGTGCACCTGCTCTCGGGGGCAATGAG.

This clone was detected ten times or more. The CDR3 is cut off 3 residues early in the read; its end comes from the germline J gene. The genes are TRBV27 and TRBJ1-1, with D possibly matching TRBD1 (5 bases). Trimming cost V 5 bases and J 1 base, with 14 bases left between them. The CDR3 has 15 amino acids. CDR1 MNHEY and CDR2 SMNVEV come from the germline V gene (reference sequence). CDR3 loop: CASSPGATENTEAFF. The DNA read from the CDR3 is TGTGCCAGCAGTCCCGGCGCGACAGAGAACACTGAA.

This clone was observed many times. Read data end 3 residues before the CDR3 end; the end is taken from the germline J gene. This chain joins TRBV20-1 and TRBJ1-6; D possibly corresponds to TRBD1 (6 bases). This CDR3 has 14 residues. The V end was cut by 4 bases, the J end by 10 bases, with 17 bases between. Germline V gives CDR1 DFQATT, CDR2 SNEGSKA (reference sequence). CDR3 DNA (partial): TGCAGTGCTATAGGAGAGGGGGTACCATCACCC. Its protein product is CSAIGEGVPSP. The whole CDR3 is CSAIGEGVPSPLHF.

This clone was observed at least ten times. The read terminates 3 residues before the CDR3 end, so the remaining end is supplied by the germline J gene. This chain links TRBV6-1 with TRBJ1-6; D gene uncertain. Between the trimmed V and J ends, which lost 3 bases and 9 bases, there was a span of 3 bases. The germline CDR1 and CDR2 sequences are MNHNS and SASEGT. The CDR3 spans 11 residues. CDR3 DNA, as far as it was read: TGTGCCAGCAGTGACGGTTCACCC. Translating gives CASSDGSP. From start to end, the CDR3 is CASSDGSPLHF.

At least ten counts were recorded for this clone. The read terminates 3 residues before the CDR3 end, so the remaining end is supplied by the germline J gene. This rearrangement joins TRBV18 to TRBJ1-1; 7 bases line up with TRBD1. Germline V gene lookup returns CDR1 KGHSH and CDR2 LQKENI. This CDR3 contains 15 residues. V was pared by 0 bases and J by 6 bases, with 7 bases of the junction left unmatched. The CDR3 is CASSPPFTGAAEAFF. CDR3 DNA, as far as it was read: TGTGCCAGCTCACCACCGTTTACAGGGGCGGCTGAA.

This clone was seen at least ten times. The read ends 3 residues shy of where the CDR3 ends; the end is completed using the germline J gene. This rearrangement joins TRBV6-2 or TRBV6-3 to TRBJ2-3; the D gene is possibly TRBD2 (5 bases). Germline values: CDR1 MNHEY, CDR2 SVGEGT. The germline V and J ends were trimmed by 8 bases and 0 bases, with 21 bases remaining between them. The CDR3 covers 17 residues. The DNA read from the CDR3 is TGTGCCAGCTGGTCGGGGTTTGCAGTGACTAGCACAGATACG. Translation gives CASWSGFAVTSTDT. The full CDR3 protein is CASWSGFAVTSTDTQYF.